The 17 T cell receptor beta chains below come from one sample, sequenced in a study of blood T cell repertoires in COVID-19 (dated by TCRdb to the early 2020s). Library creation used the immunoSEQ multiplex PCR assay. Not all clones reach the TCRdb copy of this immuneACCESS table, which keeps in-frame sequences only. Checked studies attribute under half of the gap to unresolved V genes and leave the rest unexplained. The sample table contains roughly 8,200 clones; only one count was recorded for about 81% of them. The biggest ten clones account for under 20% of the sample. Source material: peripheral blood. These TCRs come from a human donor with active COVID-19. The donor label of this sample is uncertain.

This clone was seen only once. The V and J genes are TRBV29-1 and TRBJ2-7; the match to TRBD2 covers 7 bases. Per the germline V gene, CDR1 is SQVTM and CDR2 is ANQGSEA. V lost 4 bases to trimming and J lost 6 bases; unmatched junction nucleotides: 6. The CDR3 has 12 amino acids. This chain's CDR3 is CSVGGGSSEQYF. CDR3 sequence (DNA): TGCAGCGTTGGGGGGGGGAGTAGCGAGCAGTACTTC.

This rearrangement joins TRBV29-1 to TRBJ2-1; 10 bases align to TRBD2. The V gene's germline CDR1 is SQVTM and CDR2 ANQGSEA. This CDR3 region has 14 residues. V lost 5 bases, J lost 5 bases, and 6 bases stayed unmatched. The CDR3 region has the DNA TGCAGCGTTCGTAGCGGGAGGCCAGACAATGAGCAGTTCTTC. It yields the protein CSVRSGRPDNEQFF.

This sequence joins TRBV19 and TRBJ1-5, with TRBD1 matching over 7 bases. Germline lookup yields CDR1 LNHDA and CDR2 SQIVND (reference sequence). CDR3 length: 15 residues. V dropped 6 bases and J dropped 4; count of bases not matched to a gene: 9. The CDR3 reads CASSDRDSDNQPQHF. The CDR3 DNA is TGTGCCAGTAGCGACCGGGACAGTGATAATCAGCCCCAGCATTTT. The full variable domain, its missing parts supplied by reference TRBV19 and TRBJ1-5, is DGGITQSPKYLFRKEGQNVTLSCEQNLNHDAMYWYRQDPGQGLRLIYYSQIVNDFQKGDIAEGYSVSREKKESFPLTVTSAQKNPTAFYLCASSDRDSDNQPQHFGDGTRLSIL.

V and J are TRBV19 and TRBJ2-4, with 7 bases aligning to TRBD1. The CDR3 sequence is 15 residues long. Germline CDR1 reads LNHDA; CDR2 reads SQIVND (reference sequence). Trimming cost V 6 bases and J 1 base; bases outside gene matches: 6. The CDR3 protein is CASSEGAQAKNIQYF. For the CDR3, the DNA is TGTGCCAGTAGCGAGGGGGCGCAGGCCAAAAACATTCAGTACTTC.

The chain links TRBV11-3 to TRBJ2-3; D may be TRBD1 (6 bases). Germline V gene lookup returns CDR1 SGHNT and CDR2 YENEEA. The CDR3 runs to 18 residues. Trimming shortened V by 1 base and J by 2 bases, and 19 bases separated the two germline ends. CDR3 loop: CASSLGQGSSPFTDTQYF. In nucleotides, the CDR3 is TGTGCCAGCAGCTTAGGGCAGGGGTCGAGCCCGTTCACAGATACGCAGTATTTT.

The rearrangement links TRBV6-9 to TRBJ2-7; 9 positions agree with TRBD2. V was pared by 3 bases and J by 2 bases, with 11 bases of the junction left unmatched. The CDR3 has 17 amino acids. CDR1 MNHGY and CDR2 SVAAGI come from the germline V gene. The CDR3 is CASSYLAGKGIPYEQYF. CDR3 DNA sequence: TGTGCCAGCAGTTACCTAGCGGGGAAGGGTATCCCCTACGAGCAGTACTTC.

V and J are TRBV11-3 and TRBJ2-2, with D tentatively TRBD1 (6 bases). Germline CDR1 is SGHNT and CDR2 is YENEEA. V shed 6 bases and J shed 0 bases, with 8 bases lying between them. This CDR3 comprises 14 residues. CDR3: CASRRTANTGELFF. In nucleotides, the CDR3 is TGTGCCAGCAGAAGGACAGCGAACACCGGGGAGCTGTTTTTT.

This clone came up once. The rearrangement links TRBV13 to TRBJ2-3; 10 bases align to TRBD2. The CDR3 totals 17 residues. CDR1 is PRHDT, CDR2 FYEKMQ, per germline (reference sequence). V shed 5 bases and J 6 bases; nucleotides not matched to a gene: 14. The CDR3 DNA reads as TGTGCCAGCAGCCCCTCAGCCCAGCGGGAGGGCCGGGATACGCAGTATTTT. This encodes CASSPSAQREGRDTQYF.

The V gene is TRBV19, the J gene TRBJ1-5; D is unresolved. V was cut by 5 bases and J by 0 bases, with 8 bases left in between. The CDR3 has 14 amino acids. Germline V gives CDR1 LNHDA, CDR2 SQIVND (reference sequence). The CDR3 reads CASSGAYSNQPQHF. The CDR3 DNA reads TGTGCCAGTAGTGGAGCCTATAGCAATCAGCCCCAGCATTTT.

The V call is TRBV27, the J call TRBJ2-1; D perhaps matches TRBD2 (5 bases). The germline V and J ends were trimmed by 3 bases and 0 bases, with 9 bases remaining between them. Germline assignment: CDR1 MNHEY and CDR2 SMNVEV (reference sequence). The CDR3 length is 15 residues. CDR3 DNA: TGTGCCAGCAGTTTGGCACGGGACTCCTACAATGAGCAGTTCTTC. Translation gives CASSLARDSYNEQFF.

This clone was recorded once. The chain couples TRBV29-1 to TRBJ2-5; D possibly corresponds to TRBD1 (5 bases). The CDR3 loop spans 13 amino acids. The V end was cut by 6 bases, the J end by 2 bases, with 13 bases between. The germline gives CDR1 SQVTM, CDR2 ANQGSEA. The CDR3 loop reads CSVKDRVQETQYF. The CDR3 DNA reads TGCAGCGTCAAAGACAGAGTACAAGAGACCCAGTACTTC.

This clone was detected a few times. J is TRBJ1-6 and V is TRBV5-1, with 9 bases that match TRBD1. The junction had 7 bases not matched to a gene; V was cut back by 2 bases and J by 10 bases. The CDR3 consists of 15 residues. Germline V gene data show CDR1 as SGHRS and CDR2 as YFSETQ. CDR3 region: CASSFSGQGESPLHF. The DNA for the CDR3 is TGCGCCAGCAGCTTTTCGGGACAGGGCGAATCACCCCTCCACTTT.

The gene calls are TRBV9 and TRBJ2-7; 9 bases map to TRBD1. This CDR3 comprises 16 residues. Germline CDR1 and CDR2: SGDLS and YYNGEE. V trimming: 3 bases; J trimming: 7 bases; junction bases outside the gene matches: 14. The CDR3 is CASSARGGTGLHEQYF. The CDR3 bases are TGTGCCAGCAGCGCGAGGGGCGGGACAGGGTTGCATGAGCAGTACTTC. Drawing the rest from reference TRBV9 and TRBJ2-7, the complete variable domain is DSGVTQTPKHLITATGQRVTLRCSPRSGDLSVYWYQQSLDQGLQFLIQYYNGEERAKGNILERFSAQQFPDLHSELNLSSLELGDSALYFCASSARGGTGLHEQYFGPGTRLTVT.

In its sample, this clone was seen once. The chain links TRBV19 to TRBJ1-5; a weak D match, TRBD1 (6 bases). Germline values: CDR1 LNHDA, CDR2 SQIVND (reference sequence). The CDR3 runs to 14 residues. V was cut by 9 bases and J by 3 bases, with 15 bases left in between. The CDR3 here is CASSGRGINQPQHF. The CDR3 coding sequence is TGTGCCAGCTCCGGCAGGGGTATCAATCAGCCCCAGCATTTT. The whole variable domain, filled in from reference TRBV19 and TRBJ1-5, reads DGGITQSPKYLFRKEGQNVTLSCEQNLNHDAMYWYRQDPGQGLRLIYYSQIVNDFQKGDIAEGYSVSREKKESFPLTVTSAQKNPTAFYLCASSGRGINQPQHFGDGTRLSIL.

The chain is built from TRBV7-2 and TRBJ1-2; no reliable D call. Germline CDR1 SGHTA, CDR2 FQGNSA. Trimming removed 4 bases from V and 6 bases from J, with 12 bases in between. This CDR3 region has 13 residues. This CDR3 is CASSSRRTDGYTF. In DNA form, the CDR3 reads TGTGCCAGCAGCTCAAGGAGGACGGATGGCTACACCTTC.

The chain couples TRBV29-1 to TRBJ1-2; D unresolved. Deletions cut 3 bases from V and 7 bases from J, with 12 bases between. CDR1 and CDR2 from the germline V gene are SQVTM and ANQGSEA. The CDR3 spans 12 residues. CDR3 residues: CSVEESSVGYTF. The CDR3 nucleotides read TGCAGCGTTGAGGAGAGCTCTGTTGGCTACACCTTC.

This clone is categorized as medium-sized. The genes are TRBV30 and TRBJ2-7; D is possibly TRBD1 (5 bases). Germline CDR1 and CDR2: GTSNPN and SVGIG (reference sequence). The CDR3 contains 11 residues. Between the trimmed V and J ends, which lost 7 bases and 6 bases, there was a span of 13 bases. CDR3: CAYKDTGEQYF. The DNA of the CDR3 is TGTGCCTACAAGGACACGGGCGAGCAGTACTTC.